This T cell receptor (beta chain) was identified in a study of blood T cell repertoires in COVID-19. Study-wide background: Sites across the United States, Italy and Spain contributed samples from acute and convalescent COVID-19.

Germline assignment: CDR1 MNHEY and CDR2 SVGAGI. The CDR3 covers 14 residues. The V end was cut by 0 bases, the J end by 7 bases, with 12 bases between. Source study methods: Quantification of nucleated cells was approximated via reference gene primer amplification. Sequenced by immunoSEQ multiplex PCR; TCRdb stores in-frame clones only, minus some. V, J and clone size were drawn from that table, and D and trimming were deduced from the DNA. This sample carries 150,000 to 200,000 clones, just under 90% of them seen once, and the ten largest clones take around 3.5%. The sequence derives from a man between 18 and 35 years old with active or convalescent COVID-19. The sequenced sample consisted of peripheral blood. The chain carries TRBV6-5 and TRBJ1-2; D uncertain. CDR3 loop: CASSYSHSGLGYTF. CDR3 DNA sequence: TGTGCCAGCAGTTACTCTCATTCAGGTCTTGGCTACACCTTC.